This T cell receptor (beta chain) was recovered during a study of radiation and T cells in renal cell carcinoma. The count of this clone is one. As to time point: blood 2 weeks post-SBRT. Treatment reported: 15 Gy SBRT to primary tumor, nephrectomy 4 weeks later. Blood was sampled at baseline, 2 weeks and 4 weeks after SBRT. The J segment lost 9 bases and the V segment lost 4 bases, leaving 8 bases of the junction unmatched. This CDR3 spans 14 amino acids. CDR1 SGHVS and CDR2 FNYEAQ come from the germline V gene. Some clones are missing from TCRdb's copy, which holds only in-frame ones; the method was immunoSEQ multiplex PCR. The sample lists over 60,000 clones; roughly four fifths were seen once.

This rearrangement joins TRBV7-6 to TRBJ2-1, with 8 bases aligning to TRBD1. Sequencing used blood, obtained from a patient whose treatment included radiotherapy and nephrectomy. This receptor was obtained from a man aged 55 to 70 with renal cell carcinoma. CDR3 residues: CASSSGTGEGEQFF. CDR3 nucleotide sequence: TGTGCCAGCAGCTCCGGGACAGGAGAGGGTGAGCAGTTCTTC.